Listed below are T cell receptor beta chains from one sample, sequenced in a study of early T cells in non-severe SARS-CoV-2 infection. MiXCR, applied by TCRdb to the 5' RACE reads, yields one record per CDR3 protein. The sample holds around 88,000 distinct CDR3 sequences, approximately 14% seen once. The sequencing sample was made of whole blood. The receptors were sampled from an adult who was a healthcare worker with PCR-confirmed SARS-CoV-2 infection or an uninfected control (not recorded which). Both conserved end residues are part of each CDR3. Fields, in order: CDR3 DNA, CDR3 protein, V gene, clone size, J gene, D gene. A D gene is named only where the DNA matches it firmly. A clone size is listed for some rows: how often the clone was seen (once, few, many), or a class if it is expanded.

cdr3_nt: TGCAGTGCTAGAGATGTGCAGGGTGTTCAGCCCCAGCATTTT
cdr3_aa: CSARDVQGVQPQHF
v_call: TRBV20-1
clone_size: few
j_call: TRBJ1-5
d_call: -

cdr3_nt: TGTGCCAGCTCACCACCGAAGGGGACGGAGAACACCGGGGAGCTGTTTTTT
cdr3_aa: CASSPPKGTENTGELFF
v_call: TRBV18
clone_size: -
j_call: TRBJ2-2
d_call: -

cdr3_nt: TGTGCCAGCATAGGAGGAGGGACGAGCTCCTACAATGAGCAGTTCTTC
cdr3_aa: CASIGGGTSSYNEQFF
v_call: TRBV25-1
clone_size: few
j_call: TRBJ2-1
d_call: -

cdr3_nt: TGTGCCAGCAGCCTGGAGACAGGGCTTCATGAGCAGTTCTTC
cdr3_aa: CASSLETGLHEQFF
v_call: TRBV5-4
clone_size: -
j_call: TRBJ2-1
d_call: TRBD1

cdr3_nt: TGTGCCAGCAGTTACGGTGACACTGAAGCTTTCTTT
cdr3_aa: CASSYGDTEAFF
v_call: TRBV6-5
clone_size: few
j_call: TRBJ1-1
d_call: -

cdr3_nt: TGCAGCGTTGAAGGTCAGGGGGCTGTCGATGAGCAGTTCTTC
cdr3_aa: CSVEGQGAVDEQFF
v_call: TRBV29-1
clone_size: -
j_call: TRBJ2-1
d_call: TRBD1

cdr3_nt: TGTGCCAGCAGTGAACTAGCGGGAGGGCAAGAGACCCAGTACTTC
cdr3_aa: CASSELAGGQETQYF
v_call: TRBV6-1
clone_size: few
j_call: TRBJ2-5
d_call: TRBD2

cdr3_nt: TGTGCCAGCAGCTCGTTTGGAGAGGTCTACAATGAGCAGTTCTTC
cdr3_aa: CASSSFGEVYNEQFF
v_call: TRBV11-2
clone_size: -
j_call: TRBJ2-1
d_call: -

cdr3_nt: TGTGCCAGCAGCTTAAGGCAGGGGGTTGAGACAGATACGCAGTATTTT
cdr3_aa: CASSLRQGVETDTQYF
v_call: TRBV7-2
clone_size: -
j_call: TRBJ2-3
d_call: TRBD1

cdr3_nt: TGTGCCAGCTCCCCGGCCCGGACCCACAGCTCCTACGAGCAGTACTTC
cdr3_aa: CASSPARTHSSYEQYF
v_call: TRBV3-1
clone_size: many
j_call: TRBJ2-7
d_call: -

cdr3_nt: TGCAGTGCATCCACTTGGGCTCAGCCCCAGCATTTT
cdr3_aa: CSASTWAQPQHF
v_call: TRBV20-1
clone_size: few
j_call: TRBJ1-5
d_call: -

cdr3_nt: TGCAGCGCTCGACAGGGGATCTACGAGCAGTACTTC
cdr3_aa: CSARQGIYEQYF
v_call: TRBV29-1
clone_size: few
j_call: TRBJ2-7
d_call: TRBD1

cdr3_nt: TGTGCCAGCAGTCGCCCGACTAGCGGGGAAGACACCGGGGAGCTGTTTTTT
cdr3_aa: CASSRPTSGEDTGELFF
v_call: TRBV2
clone_size: -
j_call: TRBJ2-2
d_call: TRBD2

cdr3_nt: TGTGCCAGCAGTTTAATCTCAGGGGGGTACAATGAGCAGTTCTTC
cdr3_aa: CASSLISGGYNEQFF
v_call: TRBV6-2/TRBV6-3
clone_size: -
j_call: TRBJ2-1
d_call: -

cdr3_nt: TGTACCAGCAGTTTCGCCCCACCAGACTACGAGCAGTACTTC
cdr3_aa: CTSSFAPPDYEQYF
v_call: TRBV12-3/TRBV12-4
clone_size: -
j_call: TRBJ2-7
d_call: -

cdr3_nt: TGTGCCAGCAGCGTAGACGCTAGCGGGACCTACAATGAGCAGTTCTTC
cdr3_aa: CASSVDASGTYNEQFF
v_call: TRBV9
clone_size: few
j_call: TRBJ2-1
d_call: TRBD2

cdr3_nt: TGCGCCAGCAGCTTGGCCCCCCTAGCGGGAGGAAGGGGTACGCAGTATTTT
cdr3_aa: CASSLAPLAGGRGTQYF
v_call: TRBV5-1
clone_size: few
j_call: TRBJ2-3
d_call: TRBD2

cdr3_nt: TGTGCCAGCAGCGCCATCCCGGGGACTGAAGCTTTCTTT
cdr3_aa: CASSAIPGTEAFF
v_call: TRBV14
clone_size: many
j_call: TRBJ1-1
d_call: -

cdr3_nt: TGCGCCAGCAGCCAAGAATGGGGTAATTCACCCCTCCACTTT
cdr3_aa: CASSQEWGNSPLHF
v_call: TRBV4-1
clone_size: few
j_call: TRBJ1-6
d_call: -

cdr3_nt: TGTGCTAGTGGTTTCACCCGGTGGGGCTACACCTTC
cdr3_aa: CASGFTRWGYTF
v_call: TRBV12-5
clone_size: -
j_call: TRBJ1-2
d_call: -

cdr3_nt: TGTGCCAGTAGTATTAGCGGGTCCTCCAATGAGCAGTTCTTC
cdr3_aa: CASSISGSSNEQFF
v_call: TRBV19
clone_size: many
j_call: TRBJ2-1
d_call: TRBD2

cdr3_nt: TGTGCCAGCAGGCTCGGGCTTGTAGACTATGGCTACACCTTC
cdr3_aa: CASRLGLVDYGYTF
v_call: TRBV28
clone_size: -
j_call: TRBJ1-2
d_call: -

cdr3_nt: TGTGCCAGCAGCTCGGACAGGACCAATCAGCCCCAGCATTTT
cdr3_aa: CASSSDRTNQPQHF
v_call: TRBV7-9
clone_size: -
j_call: TRBJ1-5
d_call: TRBD1

cdr3_nt: TGTGCCAGCAGCTTAGTTCCCCAGGGCTTCGACATTCAGTACTTC
cdr3_aa: CASSLVPQGFDIQYF
v_call: TRBV7-2
clone_size: few
j_call: TRBJ2-4
d_call: -

cdr3_nt: TGTGCCAGCAGCCCGGGCGGGCAGGGGCCGCAGCATGAGCAGTTCTTC
cdr3_aa: CASSPGGQGPQHEQFF
v_call: TRBV11-3
clone_size: many
j_call: TRBJ2-1
d_call: -

cdr3_nt: TGTGCCAGCAGTCGACAGTTCCCCGAGCAGTACTTC
cdr3_aa: CASSRQFPEQYF
v_call: TRBV7-9
clone_size: few
j_call: TRBJ2-7
d_call: -

cdr3_nt: TGCAGTGCTCAGGGGTTCTATTCACCCCTCCACTTT
cdr3_aa: CSAQGFYSPLHF
v_call: TRBV20-1
clone_size: -
j_call: TRBJ1-6
d_call: -

cdr3_nt: TGCGCCAGCAGCCAAGATACCCCCGGGATGAACACTGAAGCTTTCTTT
cdr3_aa: CASSQDTPGMNTEAFF
v_call: TRBV4-1
clone_size: few
j_call: TRBJ1-1
d_call: -

cdr3_nt: TGTGCCAGCAGCTACCGGGACAGGGCCCTAGATGGCTACACCTTC
cdr3_aa: CASSYRDRALDGYTF
v_call: TRBV5-5
clone_size: few
j_call: TRBJ1-2
d_call: TRBD1

cdr3_nt: TGTGCCAGCAGTCCTACTAGCGGGGGCCTCCGGGATACGCAGTATTTT
cdr3_aa: CASSPTSGGLRDTQYF
v_call: TRBV6-6
clone_size: few
j_call: TRBJ2-3
d_call: TRBD2

cdr3_nt: TGTGCCAGCAGCTTTGGGGTGGCAAACGAGCAGTACTTC
cdr3_aa: CASSFGVANEQYF
v_call: TRBV7-8
clone_size: -
j_call: TRBJ2-7
d_call: -

cdr3_nt: TGTGCCAGCAGTTTTTATGTATATGAAAAACTGTTTTTT
cdr3_aa: CASSFYVYEKLFF
v_call: TRBV28
clone_size: -
j_call: TRBJ1-4
d_call: -

cdr3_nt: TGTGCCAGCAGCCCACCCGGGGCCAACGTCCTGACTTTC
cdr3_aa: CASSPPGANVLTF
v_call: TRBV7-3
clone_size: few
j_call: TRBJ2-6
d_call: -

cdr3_nt: TGTGCCAGCTCACCACGGGACAGGGGGACCCAAGAGACCCAGTACTTC
cdr3_aa: CASSPRDRGTQETQYF
v_call: TRBV18
clone_size: few
j_call: TRBJ2-5
d_call: TRBD1

cdr3_nt: TGTGCCAGCACCCTGGCCACAACAGGAGATACGCAGTATTTT
cdr3_aa: CASTLATTGDTQYF
v_call: TRBV28
clone_size: -
j_call: TRBJ2-3
d_call: -

cdr3_nt: TGCAGTGAGCCTAGCGGAATGGGTAATGAGCAGTTCTTC
cdr3_aa: CSEPSGMGNEQFF
v_call: TRBV20-1
clone_size: few
j_call: TRBJ2-1
d_call: TRBD2

cdr3_nt: TGTGCCAGCAGTAGCCGATCTGCCCAGTACTTC
cdr3_aa: CASSSRSAQYF
v_call: TRBV12-3/TRBV12-4
clone_size: -
j_call: TRBJ2-5
d_call: -

cdr3_nt: TGTGCCCTGAGGGAGCAGTACTTC
cdr3_aa: CALREQYF
v_call: TRBV21-1
clone_size: -
j_call: TRBJ2-7
d_call: -

cdr3_nt: TGTGCCTGGAGTGTAAGCAGGAACTATGGCTACACCTTC
cdr3_aa: CAWSVSRNYGYTF
v_call: TRBV30
clone_size: few
j_call: TRBJ1-2
d_call: -

cdr3_nt: TGTGCCAGCAGCAAAAAAGCAAGCTCCTACGAGCAGTACTTC
cdr3_aa: CASSKKASSYEQYF
v_call: TRBV21-1
clone_size: few
j_call: TRBJ2-7
d_call: -

cdr3_nt: TGTGCCAGCAGCGAGCTAACTAGCGGGAGAATCTTC
cdr3_aa: CASSELTSGRIF
v_call: TRBV7-6
clone_size: -
j_call: TRBJ2-1
d_call: TRBD2

cdr3_nt: TGCAGCGTGAAGCTACCGGGACAAGAAACCGGGGAGCTGTTTTTT
cdr3_aa: CSVKLPGQETGELFF
v_call: TRBV29-1
clone_size: -
j_call: TRBJ2-2
d_call: -

cdr3_nt: TGTGCCACCGCCACCGTAGGACAGGGAAATGAGCAGTTCTTC
cdr3_aa: CATATVGQGNEQFF
v_call: TRBV24-1
clone_size: few
j_call: TRBJ2-1
d_call: TRBD1

cdr3_nt: TGTGCCAGCAGCACACGACCCTTTCCCTACGAGCAGTACTTC
cdr3_aa: CASSTRPFPYEQYF
v_call: TRBV9
clone_size: -
j_call: TRBJ2-7
d_call: -

cdr3_nt: TGTGCCAGCAGTTACGAGGGGTTTAGATTGAACACTGAAGCTTTCTTT
cdr3_aa: CASSYEGFRLNTEAFF
v_call: TRBV6-2/TRBV6-3
clone_size: many
j_call: TRBJ1-1
d_call: -

cdr3_nt: TGTGCCTGGACCTCCCAGGTTTATGGCTACACCTTC
cdr3_aa: CAWTSQVYGYTF
v_call: TRBV30
clone_size: few
j_call: TRBJ1-2
d_call: -

cdr3_nt: TGTGCCAGCAGCGCAGGGGACCCGGTCGAGACCCAGTACTTC
cdr3_aa: CASSAGDPVETQYF
v_call: TRBV9
clone_size: -
j_call: TRBJ2-5
d_call: -

cdr3_nt: TGTGCCAGCAGACTACAGGGGACTCCAGGAAATGAGCAGTTCTTC
cdr3_aa: CASRLQGTPGNEQFF
v_call: TRBV7-9
clone_size: many
j_call: TRBJ2-1
d_call: -

cdr3_nt: TGCGCCAGCAGCCAAGCCCACAGGGACGAGCAGTTCTTC
cdr3_aa: CASSQAHRDEQFF
v_call: TRBV4-1
clone_size: -
j_call: TRBJ2-1
d_call: -

cdr3_nt: TGTGCCAGCAGCTTAATACTCGTCGGGACAGGGGGTGGAAACACCATATATTTT
cdr3_aa: CASSLILVGTGGGNTIYF
v_call: TRBV13
clone_size: few
j_call: TRBJ1-3
d_call: TRBD1

cdr3_nt: TGTGCCAGCAGTTACGGAGGTGAAGCTTTCTTT
cdr3_aa: CASSYGGEAFF
v_call: TRBV6-5
clone_size: -
j_call: TRBJ1-1
d_call: -